The next 14 T cell receptor beta chains were all read from a single sample in a study of shared clonotypes between healthy human individuals. Naive CD8 cells, CD45RO-negative and positively selected for CCR7, excluded terminally differentiated effector memory CD45RA+ cells. Sequencing was performed with immunoSEQ multiplex PCR; in TCRdb, only in-frame clones are kept and a portion is missing. The sample records roughly 850,000 clones, roughly 96% being singletons. Sequencing was done on a sample of naive CD8+ T cells sorted from blood. Receptors originate from a man between 25 and 39 years old in good health.

The chain combines TRBV9 with TRBJ2-1, with 12 bases aligning to TRBD2. The length of the CDR3 is 15 residues. In germline, CDR1 is SGDLS, CDR2 YYNGEE. Unmatched junction bases numbered 5, after V lost 0 bases and J lost 10 bases. CDR3 in amino acids: CASSVASGRAGEQFF. CDR3 DNA: TGTGCCAGCAGCGTAGCTAGCGGGAGGGCCGGAGAGCAGTTCTTC.

This clone appeared once. An end of the junction does not agree with germline; a read error may underlie this. This same CDR3 is encoded by further DNA sequences in the sample. The chain uses TRBV29-1 and TRBJ2-1; no clear D. The CDR3 loop spans 11 amino acids. The germline V gene encodes CDR1 SQVTM and CDR2 ANQGSEA. CDR3 protein: CSVEGNNEQFF. DNA of the CDR3: TGCAGCGTCGAAGGAAACAATGAGCAGTTCTTC.

The chain uses TRBV28 and TRBJ1-5; 7 bases agree with TRBD1. This CDR3 has 14 amino acids. The J segment lost 4 bases and the V segment lost 3 bases, leaving 3 bases of the junction unmatched. Germline-derived CDR1 and CDR2 are MDHEN and SYDVKM. CDR3 coding DNA: TGTGCCAGCAGTTTCCTACAGGGGAATCAGCCCCAGCATTTT. This sequence encodes CASSFLQGNQPQHF. The whole variable domain, filled in from reference TRBV28 and TRBJ1-5, reads DVKVTQSSRYLVKRTGEKVFLECVQDMDHENMFWYRQDPGLGLRLIYFSYDVKMKEKGDIPEGYSVSREKKERFSLILESASTNQTSMYLCASSFLQGNQPQHFGDGTRLSIL.

This chain joins TRBV10-2 and TRBJ2-7; D gene unclear. CDR1 is WSHSY, CDR2 SAAADI, per germline. The CDR3 consists of 14 residues. V was trimmed by 10 bases and J by 3 bases, leaving 19 bases between them. CDR3 in amino acids: CATLRPSVDYEQYF. The CDR3 DNA sequence: TGCGCCACCCTTCGACCAAGCGTGGACTACGAGCAGTACTTC.

V is TRBV9 and J is TRBJ1-5, with D uncertain. Germline V gene lookup returns CDR1 SGDLS and CDR2 YYNGEE. V lost 3 bases and J 0 bases, leaving 10 bases between the germline ends. The CDR3 totals 15 residues. CDR3 amino acids: CASSETGNSNQPQHF. The CDR3 DNA reads TGTGCCAGCAGCGAGACTGGAAATAGCAATCAGCCCCAGCATTTT.

The V gene is TRBV7-2, the J gene TRBJ2-2; D remains unclear. Germline-derived CDR1 and CDR2 are SGHTA and FQGNSA. This CDR3 contains 13 residues. Between the trimmed V and J ends, which lost 1 base and 4 bases, there was a span of 4 bases. Here the CDR3 reads CASSLDPTGELFF. The CDR3 DNA sequence: TGTGCCAGCAGCTTAGATCCCACCGGGGAGCTGTTTTTT.

The V and J genes are TRBV14 and TRBJ1-5, with D perhaps matching TRBD1 (6 bases). The V and J ends lost 6 bases and 11 bases respectively, with 23 bases between them. Germline CDR1 SGHDN, CDR2 FVKESK. CDR3 length equals 15 residues. CDR3 DNA: TGTGCCAGCAGTCTGAAACAGGGCCCTCGTTGGTCCCAGCATTTT. Protein product: CASSLKQGPRWSQHF.

The count of this clone is one. J is TRBJ2-7 and V is TRBV11-3; D perhaps matches TRBD2 (7 bases). CDR1 is SGHNT, CDR2 YENEEA, per germline. V was cut by 5 bases and J by 6 bases, with 20 bases left in between. The CDR3 has 15 residues. CDR3 amino acids: CASSPSRGATSEQYF. DNA for the CDR3: TGTGCCAGCAGCCCCAGTCGGGGGGCGACTAGCGAGCAGTACTTC.

The chain is built from TRBV2 and TRBJ2-7; 9 bases map to TRBD2. The CDR3 runs 15 residues. Germline V gene data show CDR1 as SNHLY and CDR2 as FYNNEI. With V trimmed by 3 bases and J by 3 bases, 6 bases remained unmatched. CDR3 sequence: CASSDLSSGNYEQYF. The CDR3 region has the DNA TGTGCCAGCAGTGATCTGTCTAGCGGGAACTACGAGCAGTACTTC.

This rearrangement joins TRBV9 to TRBJ2-5; the match to TRBD1 covers 9 bases. V lost 3 bases, J lost 5 bases, and 8 bases stayed unmatched. CDR3 length: 15 residues. CDR1 is SGDLS, CDR2 YYNGEE, per germline. CDR3 amino acids: CASSEGTGLGETQYF. DNA of the CDR3: TGTGCCAGCAGCGAGGGGACAGGGCTTGGGGAGACCCAGTACTTC.

The chain has TRBV10-3 and TRBJ1-2; D uncertain. This CDR3 spans 11 amino acids. Germline V gene lookup returns CDR1 ENHRY and CDR2 SYGVKD. V dropped 11 bases and J dropped 10 bases, with 17 bases sitting between them. DNA of the CDR3: TGTGCCTCGGGCGAGGTGAATAACTACACCTTC. Encoded protein: CASGEVNNYTF.

V gene TRBV28 combines with J gene TRBJ2-5, with D hard to call. Trimming left V 2 bases short and J 5 bases short, with 9 bases between. The CDR3 covers 13 residues. Germline V gene lookup returns CDR1 MDHEN and CDR2 SYDVKM. The CDR3 spells CASSLPNWETQYF. The CDR3 DNA sequence: TGTGCCAGCAGTTTACCTAACTGGGAGACCCAGTACTTC. Drawing the rest from reference TRBV28 and TRBJ2-5, the complete variable domain is DVKVTQSSRYLVKRTGEKVFLECVQDMDHENMFWYRQDPGLGLRLIYFSYDVKMKEKGDIPEGYSVSREKKERFSLILESASTNQTSMYLCASSLPNWETQYFGPGTRLLVL.

The rearrangement links TRBV4-1 to TRBJ2-5; D may be TRBD2 (5 bases). This CDR3 has 13 residues. Germline V CDR1 and CDR2: MGHRA, YSYEKL. V lost 6 bases, J lost 5 bases, and 13 bases lay in between. CDR3 in amino acids: CASSLRLIETQYF. CDR3 DNA: TGCGCCAGCAGTCTTCGACTAATTGAGACCCAGTACTTC.

The V call is TRBV15, the J call TRBJ2-3; TRBD2 is a possible D gene (6 bases). The CDR3 sequence is 15 residues long. V lost 3 bases, J lost 5 bases, and 15 bases lay in between. Germline lookup yields CDR1 LNHNV and CDR2 YYDKDF (reference sequence). The chain's CDR3 is CATSSTVGGEDTQYF. The DNA of the CDR3 is TGTGCCACCAGCAGCACGGTGGGGGGTGAAGATACGCAGTATTTT.